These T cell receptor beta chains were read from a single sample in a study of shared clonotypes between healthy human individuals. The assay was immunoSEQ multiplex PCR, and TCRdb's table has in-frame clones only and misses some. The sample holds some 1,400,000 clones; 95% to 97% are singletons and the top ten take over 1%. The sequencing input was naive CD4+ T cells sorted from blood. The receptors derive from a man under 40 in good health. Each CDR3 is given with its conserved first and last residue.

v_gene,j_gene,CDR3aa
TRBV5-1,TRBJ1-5,CASSLSGNQPQHF
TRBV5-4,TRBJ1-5,CASSFTPFRARDQPQHF
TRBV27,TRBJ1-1,CASSPLKTGDIEAFF
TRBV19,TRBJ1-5,CASSSGGQQPQHF
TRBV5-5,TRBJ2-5,CASSSGLVGAETQYF
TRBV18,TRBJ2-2,CASSPRQVNTGELFF
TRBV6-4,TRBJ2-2,CASSDSTPFWTNTGELFF
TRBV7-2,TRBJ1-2,CASSLARTGRYGYTF
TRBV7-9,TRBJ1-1,CASSSLPGAEAFF
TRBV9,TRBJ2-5,CASSVVASGSLGETQYF
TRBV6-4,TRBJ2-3,CASSGRDSTLDTQYF
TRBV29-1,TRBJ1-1,CSVGGVGYTEAFF
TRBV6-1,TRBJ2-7,CASSTPEATYEQYF
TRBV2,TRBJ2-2,CASSDWRKGDTGELFF
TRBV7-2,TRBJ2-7,CASSLITTGAYEQYF
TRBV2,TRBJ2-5,CASSESLAGVLTQYF
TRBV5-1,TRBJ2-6,CASSFGGSGANVLTF
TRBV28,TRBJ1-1,CASSQGGVLNTEAFF
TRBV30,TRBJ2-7,CACEKEGRNETYEQYF
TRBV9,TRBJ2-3,CASSVEAGGDTQYF
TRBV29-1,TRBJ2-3,CSVDSGTADTQYF
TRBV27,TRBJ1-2,CASSENSDSRKNYGYTF
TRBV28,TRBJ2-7,CASGPYQRSYEQYF
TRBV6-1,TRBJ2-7,CASSDSPGLAGIEQYF
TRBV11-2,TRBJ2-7,CASSPGRSGWQYF
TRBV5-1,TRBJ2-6,CASSLGTISGANVLTF
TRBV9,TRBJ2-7,CASSPSRGTVSYEQYF
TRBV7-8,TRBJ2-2,CASSRLAGGRTGELFF
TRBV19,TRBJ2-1,CAVTALDNPYNEQFF
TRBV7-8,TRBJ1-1,CASSLDPVTGPNTEAFF
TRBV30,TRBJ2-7,CAWSVQPGYGGSYEQYF
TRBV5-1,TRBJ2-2,CASSLEPGYSPNTGELFF
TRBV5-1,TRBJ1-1,CASSLNQNMNTEAFF
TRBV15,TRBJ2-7,CATSRDLEPGGGYEQYF
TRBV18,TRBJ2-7,CASSPLAGESYEQYF
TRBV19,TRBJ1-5,CASSLAPGPWEPQHF
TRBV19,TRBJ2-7,CASSTGRRQVYEQYF
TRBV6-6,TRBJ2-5,CASSLWRNQETQYF
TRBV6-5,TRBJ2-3,CASSPAGGGLDTQYF
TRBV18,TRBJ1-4,CASSPLSGTTNEKLFF
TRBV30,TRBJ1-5,CAWSMGVDQPQHF
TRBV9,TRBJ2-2,CASSVSAGASWTGELFF
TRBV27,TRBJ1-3,CASSRGPGNTIYF
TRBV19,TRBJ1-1,CASSISQSRTGVLTEAFF
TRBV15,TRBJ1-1,CATSRDRQSGASTEAFF
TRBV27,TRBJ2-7,CASSLLGKGGEQYF